Shown below are 27 T cell receptor beta chains from a single sample sequenced in a study of control samples from healthy donors and cancer patients. Generated by immunoSEQ multiplex PCR, the TCRdb table keeps only in-frame clones and is missing some. The sample records under 450,000 clones, approximately 90% being singletons. Sequencing was performed on PBMCs. The origin of the receptors is a man aged 40-55 years with head and neck cancer.

This clone was seen a few times. This rearrangement joins TRBV7-8 to TRBJ1-2, with 7 positions matching TRBD1. Germline-derived CDR1 and CDR2 are SGHVS and FQNEAQ. With 0 bases clipped from V and 8 bases from J, the junction kept 18 bases outside the gene matches. This CDR3 is 18 amino acids long. The CDR3 sequence is CASSLATGSGPPFGGYTF. CDR3 bases: TGTGCCAGCAGCTTAGCGACAGGGTCGGGCCCCCCATTTGGGGGCTACACCTTC.

This clone has only one observation. The CDR3 is CASSGGSSYNEQFF. Here the CDR3 DNA reads TGTGCCAGTAGTGGCGGGAGTTCCTACAATGAGCAGTTCTTC. The rearrangement joins TRBV19 to TRBJ2-1, with 7 bases that match TRBD2. V shed 5 bases, J shed 1 base, and the junction held 2 bases outside the gene matches. There are 14 residues in the CDR3. Germline lookup yields CDR1 LNHDA and CDR2 SQIVND (reference sequence).

The J gene is TRBJ1-1, the V gene TRBV28, with D unresolved. Germline V gene sequence: CDR1 MDHEN, CDR2 SYDVKM. There are 12 residues in the CDR3. Trimming pared 5 bases from V and 6 bases from J, leaving 10 bases between. The CDR3 nucleotides read TGTGCCAGCAGTCTACCCCAGTCTGAAGCTTTCTTT. Its protein product is CASSLPQSEAFF.

The CDR3 spells CASSAYRNTEAFF. CDR3 nucleotide sequence: TGTGCCAGCAGTGCCTACAGAAACACTGAAGCTTTCTTT. This chain uses TRBV28 with TRBJ1-1; no clear D gene. Trimming shortened V by 5 bases and J by 2 bases, and 9 bases separated the two germline ends. The CDR3 totals 13 residues. CDR1 and CDR2 from the germline V gene are MDHEN and SYDVKM.

The chain is built from TRBV13 and TRBJ1-2, with a possible D match to TRBD1 (5 bases). Per germline, CDR1 PRHDT and CDR2 FYEKMQ (reference sequence). V was trimmed by 4 bases and J by 4 bases, leaving 10 bases between them. This CDR3 is 13 amino acids long. The CDR3 sequence is CASSSRGGYGYTF. CDR3 sequence (DNA): TGTGCCAGCAGCTCAAGGGGTGGCTATGGCTACACCTTC.

Only one count was recorded for this clone. The chain combines TRBV5-1 with TRBJ1-2; D might be TRBD1 (6 bases). The V and J ends lost 0 bases and 6 bases respectively, with 12 bases between them. From germline, CDR1 is SGHRS and CDR2 YFSETQ. This CDR3 has 14 residues. This chain's CDR3 is CASSLENREDGYTF. The CDR3 bases are TGCGCCAGCAGCTTGGAAAACAGGGAGGATGGCTACACCTTC.

The chain couples TRBV19 to TRBJ1-4; no clear D. The length of the CDR3 is 14 residues. V lost 3 bases and J lost 4, with 9 bases in between. Germline V gives CDR1 LNHDA, CDR2 SQIVND (reference sequence). The CDR3 is CASSIGHHNEKLFF. CDR3 coding DNA: TGTGCCAGTAGTATCGGGCACCATAATGAAAAACTGTTTTTT.

V is TRBV7-8 and J is TRBJ1-5, with D possibly being TRBD1 (5 bases). CDR1 and CDR2 (germline): SGHVS, FQNEAQ. Trimming pared 1 base from V and 4 bases from J, leaving 11 bases between. The CDR3 has 15 amino acids. The CDR3 reads CASSLEWDRNQPQHF. The CDR3 DNA follows: TGTGCCAGCAGCTTAGAATGGGACCGAAATCAGCCCCAGCATTTT.

This rearrangement joins TRBV30 to TRBJ1-1, with TRBD1 as a possible D gene (6 bases). The germline V gene has CDR1 GTSNPN and CDR2 SVGIG (reference sequence). Trimming shortened V by 2 bases and J by 1 base, and 8 bases separated the two germline ends. The CDR3 loop spans 13 amino acids. The CDR3 spells CAWSMDRNTEAFF. In DNA form, the CDR3 reads TGTGCCTGGAGTATGGACAGGAACACTGAAGCTTTCTTT. Full variable domain (rest looked up from reference TRBV30 and TRBJ1-1): SQTIHQWPATLVQPVGSPLSLECTVEGTSNPNLYWYRQAAGRGLQLLFYSVGIGQISSEVPQNLSASRPQDRQFILSSKKLLLSDSGFYLCAWSMDRNTEAFFGQGTRLTVV.

CDR3 loop: CASSQGLNADTQYF. CDR3 DNA sequence: TGCGCCAGCAGCCAAGGACTAAACGCGGATACGCAGTATTTT. This chain joins TRBV4-3 and TRBJ2-3; D might be TRBD2 (5 bases). Germline V gene lookup returns CDR1 LGHNA and CDR2 YSLEER. The V gene lost 1 base and the J gene lost 6 bases, with 11 bases spanning the gap. This CDR3 has 14 residues.

Ten or more counts support this clone. The V call is TRBV5-6, the J call TRBJ1-6; D is unclear. The CDR3 length is 15 residues. The germline gives CDR1 SGHDT, CDR2 YYEEEE. Trimming removed 0 bases from V and 9 bases from J, with 13 bases in between. CDR3 residues: CASSLEAGARSPLHF. CDR3 coding DNA: TGTGCCAGCAGCTTGGAGGCGGGTGCCCGTTCACCCCTCCACTTT.

This chain connects TRBV11-3 to TRBJ2-5; tentatively, D is TRBD1 (6 bases). The CDR3 runs to 13 residues. Germline V lookup: CDR1 SGHNT, CDR2 YENEEA. The ends were cut back, 1 base at V and 4 bases at J, with 7 bases in the middle. The CDR3 coding sequence is TGTGCCAGCAGCTTAGTAGGGGGAGAGACCCAGTACTTC. Translated, it gives CASSLVGGETQYF. The entire variable domain, with the rest obtained from reference TRBV11-3 and TRBJ2-5, is as follows: EAGVVQSPRYKIIEKKQPVAFWCNPISGHNTLYWYLQNLGQGPELLIRYENEEAVDDSQLPKDRFSAERLKGVDSTLKIQPAELGDSAVYLCASSLVGGETQYFGPGTRLLVL.

This chain uses TRBV27 with TRBJ2-3; tentatively, D is TRBD2 (5 bases). Per the germline V gene, CDR1 is MNHEY and CDR2 is SMNVEV (reference sequence). Trimming removed 5 bases at V and 1 base at J, with 13 bases between. This CDR3 has 15 residues. CDR3 loop: CASSPRGDRTDTQYF. Written as DNA, the CDR3 is TGTGCCAGCAGTCCACGGGGTGACCGCACAGATACGCAGTATTTT.

The chain carries TRBV18 and TRBJ2-1; 7 nucleotides align to TRBD2. The V and J ends lost 2 bases and 9 bases, in that order; junction bases with no gene match: 4. The CDR3 has 13 amino acids. Germline V gene data show CDR1 as KGHSH and CDR2 as LQKENI. CDR3 nucleotide sequence: TGTGCCAGCTCACCAAGCGGGGATTCTGAGCAGTTCTTC. This codes for CASSPSGDSEQFF.

The rearrangement uses TRBV6-1 and TRBJ2-2; no firm D call. Trimming removed 2 bases from V and 4 bases from J, with 5 bases in between. Germline V lookup: CDR1 MNHNS, CDR2 SASEGT. The CDR3 runs 13 residues. CDR3 residues: CASSEYITGELFF. The CDR3 DNA sequence: TGTGCCAGCAGTGAATATATCACCGGGGAGCTGTTTTTT.

CDR3 sequence (DNA): TGTGCCAGCAAACCCCGGGAGGGTAGCTACACCTTC. This codes for CASKPREGSYTF. The chain recombines TRBV28 with TRBJ1-2, with D unclear. V was trimmed by 7 bases and J by 9 bases, leaving 15 bases between them. Germline V gives CDR1 MDHEN, CDR2 SYDVKM. This CDR3 region has 12 residues.

The chain carries TRBV19 and TRBJ2-7; TRBD2 aligns across 12 bases. Germline V lookup: CDR1 LNHDA, CDR2 SQIVND (reference sequence). The length of the CDR3 is 15 residues. Trimming removed 2 bases from V and 5 bases from J; junction bases left unmatched: 4. CDR3 loop: CASSILAGGSNEQYF. The CDR3 coding sequence is TGTGCCAGTAGTATACTAGCGGGAGGGTCTAACGAGCAGTACTTC.

This clone showed up just once. The CDR3 is CASSQSGAVQGAIQPNYGYTF. In DNA form, the CDR3 reads TGCGCCAGCAGTCAATCAGGGGCAGTACAGGGGGCTATTCAACCTAACTATGGCTACACCTTC. This chain uses TRBV23-1 with TRBJ1-2; 9 bases fit TRBD1. TRBV23-1 is given ORF status, its function remaining uncertain. The J segment lost 0 bases and the V segment lost 0 bases, leaving 17 bases of the junction unmatched. This CDR3 has 21 residues.

This clone was observed a few times. V usage is TRBV28 and J usage is TRBJ1-2, with 8 bases lining up with TRBD1. J gave up 6 bases and V 4 bases, and 25 bases lay outside the gene matches. CDR3 size: 20 residues. CDR1 is MDHEN and CDR2 is SYDVKM in the germline V gene. The CDR3 sequence: CASSSPTWTQMWTGKDGYTF. The CDR3 DNA is TGTGCCAGCAGTTCCCCCACCTGGACTCAAATGTGGACAGGGAAAGATGGCTACACCTTC.

This chain links TRBV21-1 with TRBJ1-4; the table assigns TRBD1, which was not confirmed against the DNA. TRBV21-1 is tagged as a pseudogene. The CDR3 covers 15 residues. CDR3 protein: CASSWGLRLEEKLFF. The CDR3 DNA follows: TGTGCCAGCAGCTGGGGCCTTAGGCTGGAGGAAAAACTGTTTTTT.

This clone showed up just once. The chain joins TRBV4-2 to TRBJ2-5; D is unresolved. The ends were cut back, 1 base at V and 1 base at J, with 7 bases in the middle. The CDR3 contains 14 residues. CDR1 LGHNA and CDR2 YNFKEQ come from the germline V gene. The CDR3 protein is CASSQVAGQETQYF. The CDR3 coding sequence is TGTGCCAGCAGCCAAGTGGCCGGCCAAGAGACCCAGTACTTC.

This chain uses TRBV19 with TRBJ1-1; D unresolved. This CDR3 has 13 residues. Trimming took off 4 bases at V and 7 bases at J, with 13 bases between the two ends. The germline gives CDR1 LNHDA, CDR2 SQIVND (reference sequence). The CDR3 sequence is CASSTELLSEAFF. The CDR3 DNA follows: TGTGCCAGTAGTACCGAATTGTTGAGTGAAGCTTTCTTT.

The rearrangement uses TRBV14 and TRBJ2-5; TRBD2 is a possible D gene (7 bases). V was pared by 4 bases and J by 4 bases, with 25 bases between. The CDR3 covers 18 residues. Germline assignment: CDR1 SGHDN and CDR2 FVKESK. The CDR3 DNA reads as TGTGCCAGCAGCCCACTCGGGGGGCGTACGGAACTTCCAGAGACCCAGTACTTC. Translated: CASSPLGGRTELPETQYF.

The gene calls are TRBV27 and TRBJ1-1; D might be TRBD1 (6 bases). Germline V CDR1 and CDR2: MNHEY, SMNVEV (reference sequence). CDR3 length: 17 residues. Deletions cut 5 bases from V and 1 base from J, with 20 bases between. The CDR3 DNA sequence: TGTGCCAGCAGTCGAAGCACACAGGGCTGGGGGAACACTGAAGCTTTCTTT. This gives the protein CASSRSTQGWGNTEAFF.

V usage is TRBV5-6 and J usage is TRBJ2-1; no reliable D call. CDR1 and CDR2 from the germline V gene are SGHDT and YYEEEE. This CDR3 has 15 residues. V was trimmed by 1 base and J by 0 bases, leaving 8 bases between them. This CDR3 is CASSLTTLSYNEQFF. CDR3 sequence (DNA): TGTGCCAGCAGCTTGACAACCCTCTCCTACAATGAGCAGTTCTTC.

The chain carries TRBV28 and TRBJ1-3; D call uncertain. Trimming took off 6 bases at V and 0 bases at J, with 15 bases between the two ends. The CDR3 covers 16 residues. The germline V gene encodes CDR1 MDHEN and CDR2 SYDVKM. The CDR3 loop reads CASRQITGPSGNTIYF. CDR3 sequence (DNA): TGTGCCAGCAGGCAAATTACTGGGCCCTCTGGAAACACCATATATTTT.

V usage is TRBV3-1 (or the pseudogene TRBV3-2) and J usage is TRBJ1-6; D is ambiguous. The CDR3 contains 15 residues. Trimming left V 4 bases short and J 9 bases short, with 16 bases between. Germline CDR1 reads LGHDT; CDR2 reads YNNKEL (reference sequence). CDR3 DNA: TGTGCCAGCAGCCCAACCATTACTCAGAGTTCACCCCTCCACTTT. Its translation: CASSPTITQSSPLHF.